Below are 15 T cell receptor beta chains sequenced from a single sample in a study of T cells in Graves' hyperthyroidism and ophthalmopathy. Regions amplified from RNA transcripts were the TCR beta CDR3 regions. When the TCR CDR3 underwent first-round RT-PCR, the HTBI primer set was used. TCRdb processed the multiplex PCR reads anew with MiXCR; each CDR3 protein has one entry. Found here are almost 600,000 distinct CDR3 sequences, about 45% of them singletons; the top ten hold roughly 7.7%. The sequencing sample was made of peripheral blood or thyroid tissue (not recorded which). These receptors originate from a woman aged 18-29 years with Graves' hyperthyroidism.

This clonotype was recorded many times. This sequence joins TRBV10-2 and TRBJ2-7, with TRBD1 matching over 10 bases. The length of the CDR3 is 16 residues. Unmatched junction bases numbered 7, after V lost 3 bases and J lost 2 bases. Germline V lookup: CDR1 WSHSY, CDR2 SAAADI. The CDR3: CASSEAAGTGAYEQYF. CDR3 nucleotide sequence: TGCGCCAGCAGTGAAGCCGCGGGGACAGGGGCCTACGAGCAGTACTTC.

In this sample, this clonotype turned up a few times. The rearrangement uses TRBV20-1 and TRBJ2-3; 7 positions match TRBD1. The CDR3 runs 14 residues. The ends lost 2 bases at V and 1 base at J; junction bases unmatched: 3. The germline V gene encodes CDR1 DFQATT and CDR2 SNEGSKA (reference sequence). The CDR3 nucleotides are TGCAGTGCTAGAAAGACAGGGCGCACAGATACGCAGTATTTT. Amino acid sequence: CSARKTGRTDTQYF.

This clonotype was seen a single time. A read error may account for a junction end that differs from germline. The chain joins TRBV7-9 to TRBJ1-1, with D unresolved. In germline, CDR1 is SEHNR, CDR2 FQNEAQ (reference sequence). The CDR3 contains 14 residues. This CDR3 reads CASSQRESNTEAFF. The CDR3 bases are TGCGCCAGCAGCCAGCGGGAGTCGAACACTGAAGCTTTCTTT.

In this sample, this clonotype turned up many times. V usage is TRBV12-3 or TRBV12-4 and J usage is TRBJ1-1; D call uncertain. Trimming removed 8 bases at V and 0 bases at J, with 7 bases between. The CDR3 totals 12 residues. As DNA, the CDR3 is TGTGCCAGCGTCCGGCTGAACACTGAAGCTTTCTTT. Translated, it gives CASVRLNTEAFF.

With regard to this clonotype: This may come from a read error, since a much larger clone is one base off. The chain uses TRBV5-1 and TRBJ2-2; 8 bases align to TRBD1. V shed 7 bases, J shed 1 base, and the junction held 3 bases outside the gene matches. The CDR3 has 14 amino acids. In germline, CDR1 is SGHRS, CDR2 YFSETQ. The CDR3 here is CASGGQVNTGELFF. The CDR3 bases are TGCGCCAGCGGGGGACAGGTGAACACCGGGGAGCTGTTTTTT.

This clonotype was counted between two and nine times. The chain employs TRBV5-1 and TRBJ2-5; 10 nucleotides match TRBD2. The V and J ends lost 3 bases and 6 bases, in that order; junction bases with no gene match: 11. Germline assignment: CDR1 SGHRS and CDR2 YFSETQ. The CDR3 consists of 16 residues. The CDR3, as DNA: TGCGCCAGCAGCTCGAGTACTAGCGGGACACGGAAGACCCAGTACTTC. This translates into CASSSSTSGTRKTQYF.

This clonotype came up a few times. For the CDR3, the DNA is TGTGCCAGCAGTCCCCGCCTGTCAACTAATGAAAAACTGTTTTTT. Protein: CASSPRLSTNEKLFF. The V and J genes are TRBV6-5 and TRBJ1-4; D is ambiguous. V was shortened by 5 bases and J by 0 bases, with 10 bases between the two germline ends. The CDR3 runs 15 residues. Germline V CDR1 and CDR2: MNHEY, SVGAGI.

This clonotype appeared many times. The rearrangement joins TRBV30 to TRBJ1-2; D is ambiguous. The CDR3 contains 16 residues. Germline-derived CDR1 and CDR2 are GTSNPN and SVGIG (reference sequence). The V gene lost 0 bases and the J gene lost 2 bases, with 16 bases spanning the gap. CDR3 nucleotides: TGTGCCTGGAGTGTAGGAGGAATCAACTGGAACTATGGCTACACCTTC. It translates to CAWSVGGINWNYGYTF.

The chain combines TRBV2 with TRBJ1-2; D may be TRBD1 (5 bases). The CDR3 is 14 amino acids. V gave up 0 bases and J gave up 6 bases, with 11 bases separating them. The germline CDR1 and CDR2 sequences are SNHLY and FYNNEI. CDR3 amino acids: CASSEANRNHGYTF. The CDR3 DNA follows: TGTGCCAGCAGTGAAGCGAACAGGAACCATGGCTACACCTTC.

This clonotype was counted many times. The V and J genes are TRBV7-8 and TRBJ1-1, with 7 bases that match TRBD1. The length of the CDR3 is 14 residues. The junction had 6 bases not matched to a gene; V was cut back by 4 bases and J by 4 bases. The germline CDR1 and CDR2 sequences are SGHVS and FQNEAQ. CDR3 in amino acids: CASSSTTGTTEAFF. The CDR3 region has the DNA TGTGCCAGCAGCTCAACGACAGGGACCACTGAAGCTTTCTTT.

Many counts were recorded for this clonotype. V gene TRBV20-1 combines with J gene TRBJ1-4; D may be TRBD1 (5 bases). The V gene lost 3 bases and the J gene lost 8 bases, with 16 bases spanning the gap. CDR1 DFQATT and CDR2 SNEGSKA come from the germline V gene (reference sequence). This CDR3 comprises 14 residues. The DNA of the CDR3 is TGCAGTGCTAGGGTAGACAGTAACAGGGAAAAACTGTTTTTT. It is translated as CSARVDSNREKLFF.

This clonotype has only a few counts. The genes are TRBV29-1 and TRBJ2-3; D perhaps matches TRBD2 (6 bases). Germline CDR1 SQVTM, CDR2 ANQGSEA. The V end was cut by 6 bases, the J end by 2 bases, with 12 bases between. The CDR3 extends over 13 amino acids. As DNA, the CDR3 is TGCAGCGTGGGACGGGGGAACACAGATACGCAGTATTTT. This translates into CSVGRGNTDTQYF.

V is TRBV2 and J is TRBJ2-7; possibly TRBD2 for D (6 bases). The ends were cut back, 8 bases at V and 0 bases at J, with 8 bases in the middle. This CDR3 region has 12 residues. The germline CDR1 and CDR2 sequences are SNHLY and FYNNEI. In DNA, the CDR3 is TGTGCCAGCGGCGGGGTCTCCTACGAGCAGTACTTC. Its translation: CASGGVSYEQYF. Full variable domain (outside the CDR3, taken from reference TRBV2 and TRBJ2-7): EPEVTQTPSHQVTQMGQEVILRCVPISNHLYFYWYRQILGQKVEFLVSFYNNEISEKSEIFDDQFSVERPDGSNFTLKIRSTKLEDSAMYFCASGGVSYEQYFGPGTRLTVT.

A remark on this clonotype: A much more abundant neighbour one base away suggests this may be a read error. This chain links TRBV20-1 with TRBJ1-4; D is unclear. Germline CDR1 is DFQATT and CDR2 is SNEGSKA (reference sequence). The CDR3 covers 15 residues. V was cut by 8 bases and J by 0 bases, with 16 bases left in between. The CDR3 here is CSPYHGTPTNEKLFF. DNA of the CDR3: TGCAGTCCGTACCATGGCACTCCAACTAATGAAAAACTGTTTTTT.

The genes are TRBV29-1 and TRBJ2-3; D ambiguous. V was shortened by 8 bases and J by 0 bases, with 18 bases between the two germline ends. The CDR3 length is 15 residues. The germline V gene has CDR1 SQVTM and CDR2 ANQGSEA. CDR3: CSIQGIGSSTDTQYF. The CDR3 DNA is TGCAGCATACAAGGGATCGGTTCTAGCACAGATACGCAGTATTTT.